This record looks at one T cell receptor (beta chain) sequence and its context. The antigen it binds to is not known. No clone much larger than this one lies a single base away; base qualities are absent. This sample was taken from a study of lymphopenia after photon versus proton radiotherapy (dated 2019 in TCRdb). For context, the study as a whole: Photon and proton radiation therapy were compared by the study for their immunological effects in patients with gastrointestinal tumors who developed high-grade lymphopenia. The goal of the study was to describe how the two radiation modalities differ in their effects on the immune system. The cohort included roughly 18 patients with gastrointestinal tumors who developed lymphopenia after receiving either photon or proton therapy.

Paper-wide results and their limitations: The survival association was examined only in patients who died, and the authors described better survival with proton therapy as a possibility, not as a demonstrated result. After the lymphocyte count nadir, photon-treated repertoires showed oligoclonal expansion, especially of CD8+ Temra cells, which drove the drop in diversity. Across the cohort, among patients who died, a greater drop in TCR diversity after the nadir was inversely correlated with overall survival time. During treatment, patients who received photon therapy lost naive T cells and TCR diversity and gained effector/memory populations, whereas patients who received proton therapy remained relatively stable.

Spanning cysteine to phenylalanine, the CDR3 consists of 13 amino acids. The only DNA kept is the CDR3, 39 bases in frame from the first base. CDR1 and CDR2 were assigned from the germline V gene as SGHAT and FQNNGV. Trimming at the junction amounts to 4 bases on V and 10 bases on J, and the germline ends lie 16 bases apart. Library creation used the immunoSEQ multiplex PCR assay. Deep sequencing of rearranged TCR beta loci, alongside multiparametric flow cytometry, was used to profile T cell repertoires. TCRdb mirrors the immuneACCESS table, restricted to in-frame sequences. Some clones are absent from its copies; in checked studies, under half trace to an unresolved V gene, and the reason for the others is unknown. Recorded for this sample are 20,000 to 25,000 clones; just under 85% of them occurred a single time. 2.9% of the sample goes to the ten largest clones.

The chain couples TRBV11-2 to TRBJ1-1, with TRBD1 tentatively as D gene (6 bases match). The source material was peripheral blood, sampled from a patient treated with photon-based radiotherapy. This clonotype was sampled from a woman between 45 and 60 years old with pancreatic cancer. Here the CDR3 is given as CASSSQGTGRAFF. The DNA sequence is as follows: TGTGCCAGCAGCTCACAGGGAACAGGGCGAGCTTTCTTT.